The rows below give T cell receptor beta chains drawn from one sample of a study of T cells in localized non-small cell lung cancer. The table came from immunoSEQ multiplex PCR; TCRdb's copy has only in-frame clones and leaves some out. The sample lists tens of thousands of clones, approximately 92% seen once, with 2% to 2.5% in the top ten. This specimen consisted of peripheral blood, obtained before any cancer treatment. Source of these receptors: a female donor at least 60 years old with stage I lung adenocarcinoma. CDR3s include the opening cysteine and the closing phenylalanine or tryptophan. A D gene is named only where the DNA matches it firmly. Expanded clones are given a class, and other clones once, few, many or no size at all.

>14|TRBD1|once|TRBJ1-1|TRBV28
CASRQGTLNTEAFF
TGTGCCAGCAGACAGGGGACTCTGAACACTGAAGCTTTCTTT
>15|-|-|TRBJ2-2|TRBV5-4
CASSFGASTTGELFF
TGTGCCAGCAGCTTCGGTGCTAGCACCACCGGGGAGCTGTTTTTT
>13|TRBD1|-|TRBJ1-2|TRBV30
CAWSVQSGGGYTF
TGTGCCTGGAGTGTACAATCAGGGGGTGGCTACACCTTC
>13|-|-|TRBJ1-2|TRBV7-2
CASSLSGSNGYTF
TGTGCCAGCAGCTTAAGCGGGAGTAATGGCTACACCTTC
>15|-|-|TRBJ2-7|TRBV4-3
CASSQDRSFSYEQYF
TGCGCCAGCAGCCAAGATAGAAGTTTTTCCTACGAGCAGTACTTC
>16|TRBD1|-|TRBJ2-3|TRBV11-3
CASSSPGGLSTDTQYF
TGTGCCAGCAGCTCCCCAGGGGGCCTAAGCACAGATACGCAGTATTTT
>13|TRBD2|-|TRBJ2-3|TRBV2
CASMGGVTDTQYF
TGTGCCAGCATGGGGGGGGTCACAGATACGCAGTATTTT
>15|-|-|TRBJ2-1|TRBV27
CASSLGPAAGNEQFF
TGTGCCAGCAGTTTGGGGCCCGCGGCGGGCAATGAGCAGTTCTTC
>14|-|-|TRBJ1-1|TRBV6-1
CASSLTDLNTEAFF
TGTGCCAGCAGTTTGACAGACCTGAACACTGAAGCTTTCTTT
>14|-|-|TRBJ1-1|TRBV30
CAWKQQGTRPEAFF
TGTGCCTGGAAACAACAGGGAACCCGCCCTGAAGCTTTCTTT
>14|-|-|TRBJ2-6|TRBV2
CASSARTGANVLTF
TGTGCCAGCAGTGCACGGACTGGGGCCAACGTCCTGACTTTC
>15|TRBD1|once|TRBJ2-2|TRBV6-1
CASRDRQGRTGELFF
TGTGCCAGCCGGGACCGACAGGGAAGGACCGGGGAGCTGTTTTTT
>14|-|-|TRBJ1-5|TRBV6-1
CASSEVNHNQPQHF
TGTGCCAGCAGTGAAGTAAATCACAATCAGCCCCAGCATTTT
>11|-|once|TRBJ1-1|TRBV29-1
CSVPRNFEAFF
TGCAGCGTTCCCCGAAACTTTGAAGCTTTCTTT
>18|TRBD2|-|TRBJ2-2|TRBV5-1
CASSPRTTSGVFIGELFF
TGCGCCAGCAGCCCGCGGACGACTAGCGGGGTATTCATCGGGGAGCTGTTTTTT
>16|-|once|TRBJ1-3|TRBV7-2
CASSLDRSGSGNTIYF
TGTGCCAGCAGCTTAGATCGGTCCGGCTCTGGAAACACCATATATTTT
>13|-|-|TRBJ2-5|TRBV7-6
CASSRTFEETQYF
TGTGCCAGCAGTAGGACATTTGAAGAGACCCAGTACTTC
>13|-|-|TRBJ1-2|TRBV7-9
CASSLIVGNGYTF
TGTGCCAGCAGCTTAATCGTAGGGAATGGCTACACCTTC
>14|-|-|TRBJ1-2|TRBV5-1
CASSTDGTNYGYTF
TGCGCCAGCAGCACGGACGGGACAAACTATGGCTACACCTTC
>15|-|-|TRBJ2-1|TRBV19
CASSITGTSYNEQFF
TGTGCCAGTAGTATCACGGGGACCTCCTACAATGAGCAGTTCTTC
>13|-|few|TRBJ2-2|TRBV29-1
CSVVQGRSGELFF
TGCAGCGTTGTCCAGGGGAGGTCCGGGGAGCTGTTTTTT
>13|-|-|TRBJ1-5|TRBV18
CASSRSGNQPQHF
TGTGCCAGCTCACGTAGCGGGAATCAGCCCCAGCATTTT
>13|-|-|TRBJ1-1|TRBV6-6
CASSLSGGTEAFF
TGTGCCAGCAGTTTAAGTGGAGGCACTGAAGCTTTCTTT
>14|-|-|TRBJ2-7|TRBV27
CASSLFVRRGEQYF
TGTGCCAGCAGTTTATTTGTTAGGAGAGGCGAGCAGTACTTC
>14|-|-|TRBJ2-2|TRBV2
CASRTGPPRGELFF
TGTGCCAGCAGGACCGGGCCCCCTCGCGGGGAGCTGTTTTTT
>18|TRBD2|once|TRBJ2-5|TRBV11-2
CASSLGFLAGGDQETQYF
TGTGCCAGCAGCTTAGGATTCCTAGCGGGGGGGGATCAAGAGACCCAGTACTTC
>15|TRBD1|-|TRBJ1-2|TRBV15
CATSRDGQGYYGYTF
TGTGCCACCAGCAGAGACGGACAGGGCTACTATGGCTACACCTTC
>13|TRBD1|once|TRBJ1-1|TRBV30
CAWTGGGNTEAFF
TGTGCCTGGACAGGGGGAGGAAACACTGAAGCTTTCTTT
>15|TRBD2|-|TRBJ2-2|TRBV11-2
CASSLASGGAGELFF
TGTGCCAGCAGCTTAGCTAGCGGGGGGGCCGGGGAGCTGTTTTTT
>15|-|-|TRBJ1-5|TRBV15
CATSFSRAGAQPQHF
TGTGCCACCAGCTTTTCTCGTGCAGGGGCTCAGCCCCAGCATTTT
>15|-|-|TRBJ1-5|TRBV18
CASSPPGGGNQPQHF
TGTGCCAGCTCACCACCGGGGGGGGGCAATCAGCCCCAGCATTTT
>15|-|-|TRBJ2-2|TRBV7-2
CASSSDGGLRGELFF
TGTGCCAGCAGCTCGGACGGAGGACTTCGGGGGGAGCTGTTTTTT
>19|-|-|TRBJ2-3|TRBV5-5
CASSLQTARAASSTDTQYF
TGTGCCAGCAGCTTGCAGACCGCCCGGGCAGCCTCTAGCACAGATACGCAGTATTTT
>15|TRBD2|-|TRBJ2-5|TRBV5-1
CASSLLRGGGETQYF
TGCGCCAGCAGCTTGCTGCGCGGGGGGGGAGAGACCCAGTACTTC
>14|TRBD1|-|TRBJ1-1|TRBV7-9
CASSLGTGGVWAFF
TGTGCCAGCAGCTTAGGGACAGGGGGCGTATGGGCTTTCTTT
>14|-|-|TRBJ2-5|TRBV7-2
CASSFLGGTETQYF
TGTGCCAGCAGCTTTCTGGGGGGCACGGAGACCCAGTACTTC
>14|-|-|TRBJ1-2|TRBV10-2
CASEDPGRNYGYTF
TGCGCCAGCGAGGATCCAGGGCGGAACTATGGCTACACCTTC
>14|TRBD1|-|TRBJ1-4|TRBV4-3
CASSEGQGEEKLFF
TGCGCCAGCAGCGAGGGACAGGGTGAGGAAAAACTGTTTTTT
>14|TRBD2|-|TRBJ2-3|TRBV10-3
CAISMAGGTDTQYF
TGTGCCATCAGTATGGCGGGGGGCACAGATACGCAGTATTTT
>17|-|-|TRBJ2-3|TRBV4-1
CASSQGRQSDLTDTQYF
TGCGCCAGCAGCCAAGGCCGGCAATCCGACCTTACAGATACGCAGTATTTT
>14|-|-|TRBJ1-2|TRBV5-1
CASSLDPAGYGYTF
TGCGCCAGCAGCTTAGACCCGGCGGGCTATGGCTACACCTTC
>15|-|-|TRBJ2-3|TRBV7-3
CASSTQGRGADTQYF
TGTGCCAGCAGCACGCAGGGGCGAGGGGCAGATACGCAGTATTTT
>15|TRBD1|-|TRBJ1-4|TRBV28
CASSLPGQGGEKLFF
TGTGCCAGCAGTTTACCGGGACAGGGAGGCGAAAAACTGTTTTTT
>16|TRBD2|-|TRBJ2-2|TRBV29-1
CSVDGAGGPNTGELFF
TGCAGCGTTGATGGAGCGGGGGGACCGAACACCGGGGAGCTGTTTTTT
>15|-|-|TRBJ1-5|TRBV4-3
CASSQDRASHQPQHF
TGCGCCAGCAGCCAAGATAGGGCTTCTCATCAGCCCCAGCATTTT
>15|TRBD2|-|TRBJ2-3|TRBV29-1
CSVETLAGRKDTQYF
TGCAGCGTTGAAACTCTAGCGGGGCGGAAGGATACGCAGTATTTT
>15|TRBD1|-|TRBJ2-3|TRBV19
CASRPQGASTDTQYF
TGTGCCAGTAGGCCACAGGGGGCGAGCACAGATACGCAGTATTTT
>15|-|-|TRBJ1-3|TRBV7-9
CASSLEGSGAHTIYF
TGTGCCAGCAGCTTAGAGGGGTCAGGGGCGCACACCATATATTTT
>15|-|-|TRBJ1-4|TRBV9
CASSASGATNEKLFF
TGTGCCAGCAGCGCCTCAGGGGCAACTAATGAAAAACTGTTTTTT
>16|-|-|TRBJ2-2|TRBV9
CASSVVTGTGTGELFF
TGTGCCAGCAGCGTAGTTACGGGTACAGGGACCGGGGAGCTGTTTTTT
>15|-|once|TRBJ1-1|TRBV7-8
CASSKSGVGYTEAFF
TGTGCCAGCAGCAAATCAGGGGTGGGCTACACTGAAGCTTTCTTT
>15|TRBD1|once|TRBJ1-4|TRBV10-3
CAISAGDREREKLFF
TGTGCCATCAGCGCTGGGGACAGGGAGCGTGAAAAACTGTTTTTT
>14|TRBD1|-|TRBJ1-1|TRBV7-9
CASSPGTARPEAFF
TGTGCCAGCAGCCCAGGGACAGCCCGCCCTGAAGCTTTCTTT
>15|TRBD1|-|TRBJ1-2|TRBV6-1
CASSVPYRGLDGYTF
TGTGCCAGCAGTGTTCCTTACAGGGGGCTGGATGGCTACACCTTC
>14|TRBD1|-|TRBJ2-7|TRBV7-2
CASSPGQGVDEQYF
TGTGCCAGCAGCCCGGGACAGGGAGTCGACGAGCAGTACTTC
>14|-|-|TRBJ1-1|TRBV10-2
CASSGQGRNTEAFF
TGCGCCAGCAGTGGCCAGGGCCGGAACACTGAAGCTTTCTTT
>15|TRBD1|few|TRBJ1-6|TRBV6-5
CASSYDSGTASPLHF
TGTGCCAGCAGTTACGACTCTGGGACAGCCTCACCCCTCCACTTT
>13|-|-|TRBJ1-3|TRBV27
CASSLHFGNTIYF
-
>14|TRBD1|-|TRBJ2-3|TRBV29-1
CSVTGTGGLGTQYF
TGCAGCGTAACCGGGACAGGGGGCTTGGGTACGCAGTATTTT
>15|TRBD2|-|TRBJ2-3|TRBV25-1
CASSGTRPSTDTQYF
TGTGCCAGCAGCGGGACTAGACCTAGCACAGATACGCAGTATTTT